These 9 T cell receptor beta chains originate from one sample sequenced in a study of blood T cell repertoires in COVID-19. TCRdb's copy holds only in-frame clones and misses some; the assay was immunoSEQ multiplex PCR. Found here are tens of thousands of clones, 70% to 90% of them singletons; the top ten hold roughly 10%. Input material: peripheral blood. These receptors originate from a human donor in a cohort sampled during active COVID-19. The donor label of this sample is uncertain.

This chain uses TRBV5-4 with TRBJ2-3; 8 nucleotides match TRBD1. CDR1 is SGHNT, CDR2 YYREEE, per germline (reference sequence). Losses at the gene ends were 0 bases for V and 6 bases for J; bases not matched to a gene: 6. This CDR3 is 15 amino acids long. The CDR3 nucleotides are TGTGCCAGCAGCTTGGGACAGGGGTTCAGGGATACGCAGTATTTT. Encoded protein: CASSLGQGFRDTQYF.

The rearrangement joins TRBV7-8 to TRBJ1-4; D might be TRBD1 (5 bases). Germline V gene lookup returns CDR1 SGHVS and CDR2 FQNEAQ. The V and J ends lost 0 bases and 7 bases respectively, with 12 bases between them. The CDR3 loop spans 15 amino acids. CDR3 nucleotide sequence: TGTGCCAGCAGCTTAGCGTGGGGCCGTGGTGAAAAACTGTTTTTT. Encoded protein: CASSLAWGRGEKLFF.

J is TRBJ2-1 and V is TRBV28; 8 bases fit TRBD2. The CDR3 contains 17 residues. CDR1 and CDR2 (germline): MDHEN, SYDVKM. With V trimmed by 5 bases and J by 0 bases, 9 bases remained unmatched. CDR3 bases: TGTGCCAGCAGTCCCGGACTAGCTGTGAGCTCCTACAATGAGCAGTTCTTC. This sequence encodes CASSPGLAVSSYNEQFF.

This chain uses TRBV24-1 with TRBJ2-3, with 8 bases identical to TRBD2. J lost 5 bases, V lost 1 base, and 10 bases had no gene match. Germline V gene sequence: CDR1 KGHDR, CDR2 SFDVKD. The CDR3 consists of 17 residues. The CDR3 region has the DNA TGTGCCACCAGTGATTTCGGTCGGGAGGGCTTTGGAGATACGCAGTATTTT. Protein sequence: CATSDFGREGFGDTQYF.

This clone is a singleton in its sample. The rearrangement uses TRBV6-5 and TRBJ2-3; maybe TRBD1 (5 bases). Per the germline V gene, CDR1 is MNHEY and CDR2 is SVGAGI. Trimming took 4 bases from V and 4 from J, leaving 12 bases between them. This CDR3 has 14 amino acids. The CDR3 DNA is TGTGCCAGCAGTTCGGACATCTATGCAGATACGCAGTATTTT. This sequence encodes CASSSDIYADTQYF.

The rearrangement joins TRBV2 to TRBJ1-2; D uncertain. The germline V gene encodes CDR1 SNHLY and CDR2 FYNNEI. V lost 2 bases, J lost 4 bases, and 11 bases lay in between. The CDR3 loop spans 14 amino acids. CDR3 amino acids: CASSENSSPYGYTF. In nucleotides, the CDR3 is TGTGCCAGCAGTGAAAATAGCAGCCCCTATGGCTACACCTTC. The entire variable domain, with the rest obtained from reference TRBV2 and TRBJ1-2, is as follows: EPEVTQTPSHQVTQMGQEVILRCVPISNHLYFYWYRQILGQKVEFLVSFYNNEISEKSEIFDDQFSVERPDGSNFTLKIRSTKLEDSAMYFCASSENSSPYGYTFGSGTRLTVV.

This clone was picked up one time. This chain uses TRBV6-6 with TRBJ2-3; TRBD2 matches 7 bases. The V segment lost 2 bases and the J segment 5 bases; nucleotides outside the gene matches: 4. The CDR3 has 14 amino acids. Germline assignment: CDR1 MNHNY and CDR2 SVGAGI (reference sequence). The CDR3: CASSYTAGVDTQYF. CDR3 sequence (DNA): TGTGCCAGCAGTTACACCGCGGGAGTAGATACGCAGTATTTT.

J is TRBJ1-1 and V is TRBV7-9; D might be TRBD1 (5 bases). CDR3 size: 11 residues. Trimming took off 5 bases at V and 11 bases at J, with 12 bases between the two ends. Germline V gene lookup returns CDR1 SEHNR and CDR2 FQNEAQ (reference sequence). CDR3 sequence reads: CASSPQVGAFF. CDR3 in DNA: TGTGCCAGCAGCCCACAGGTGGGGGCTTTCTTT.

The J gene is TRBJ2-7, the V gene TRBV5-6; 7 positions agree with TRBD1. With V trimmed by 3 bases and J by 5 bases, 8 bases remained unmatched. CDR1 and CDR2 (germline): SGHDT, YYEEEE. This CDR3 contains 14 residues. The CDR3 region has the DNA TGTGCCAGCAGCTCCACAGGGGCTAGGAACGAGCAGTACTTC. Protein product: CASSSTGARNEQYF.